This T cell receptor beta chain emerged from a study of control samples from healthy donors and cancer patients. Only one count was recorded for this clone. Germline CDR1 is ENHRY and CDR2 is SYGVKD. The CDR3 loop spans 21 amino acids. V trimming: 2 bases; J trimming: 1 base; junction bases outside the gene matches: 18. Data came from immunoSEQ multiplex PCR; TCRdb stores just in-frame clones and leaves some out. The sample records approximately 97,000 clones, around 90% being singletons. This chain links TRBV10-3 with TRBJ1-5; TRBD1 matches at 9 bases. This clonotype was sampled from a woman aged 18-29 years in good health. What was sequenced was blood. The CDR3 DNA is TGTGCCATCAGTGAGGTCCCTATCGGGACAGGGAGATTCGGCAGCAATCAGCCCCAGCATTTT. This translates into CAISEVPIGTGRFGSNQPQHF.